The 17 T cell receptor beta chains below were found in one sample sequenced in a study of Graves' ophthalmopathy and Graves' hyperthyroidism. Amplified TCR beta CDR3 regions were obtained using RNA transcripts as template. Following a first-round RT-PCR that used HTBI primers, a second-round multiplex PCR was carried out. TCRdb fed the multiplex PCR reads into MiXCR, producing one record per CDR3 protein. The data contain a few hundred thousand distinct CDR3 sequences, less than 45% of them singletons. The sequenced sample was peripheral blood or thyroid tissue (not recorded which). These receptors were collected from an adult man with Graves' hyperthyroidism.

This clonotype was picked up one time. The chain joins TRBV29-1 to TRBJ2-5; TRBD2 aligns across 8 bases. The CDR3 length is 13 residues. V was clipped by 8 bases and J by 1 base; unmatched bases: 6. Germline CDR1 is SQVTM and CDR2 is ANQGSEA. For the CDR3, the DNA is TGCAGCCTAATAGCGGGGATCCAAGAGACCCAGTACTTC. Translating gives CSLIAGIQETQYF.

The chain carries TRBV10-3 and TRBJ2-3; maybe TRBD1 (5 bases). Germline-derived CDR1 and CDR2 are ENHRY and SYGVKD. The CDR3 is 14 amino acids. V lost 10 bases, J lost 2 bases, and 16 bases lay in between. The CDR3 spells CATSGKEDTDTQYF. The DNA of the CDR3 is TGTGCCACCTCAGGGAAAGAGGACACAGATACGCAGTATTTT.

The table lists this clonotype with a few counts. V is TRBV7-9 and J is TRBJ2-7, with D possibly matching TRBD1 (6 bases). The CDR3 consists of 14 residues. From germline, CDR1 is SEHNR and CDR2 FQNEAQ (reference sequence). Trimming took off 5 bases at V and 3 bases at J, with 14 bases between the two ends. CDR3 loop: CASSRTTGLYEQYF. CDR3 in DNA: TGTGCCAGCAGCCGGACGACAGGCCTCTACGAGCAGTACTTC.

This clonotype was observed many times. The chain recombines TRBV5-6 with TRBJ1-2, with 7 bases aligning to TRBD1. Germline V gives CDR1 SGHDT, CDR2 YYEEEE. The CDR3 runs 14 residues. J gave up 3 bases and V 4 bases, and 6 bases lay outside the gene matches. CDR3 coding DNA: TGTGCCAGCAGCCATCGGACAGGTTACTATGGCTACACCTTC. Translation: CASSHRTGYYGYTF.

This clonotype was observed a few times. The rearrangement joins TRBV24-1 to TRBJ1-2, with D tentatively TRBD1 (5 bases). The germline gives CDR1 KGHDR, CDR2 SFDVKD. The CDR3 runs to 15 residues. Between the trimmed V and J ends, which lost 3 bases and 2 bases, there was a span of 12 bases. Written as DNA, the CDR3 is TGTGCCACCAGTGATGGGGGGAAACAGAACTATGGCTACACCTTC. Translating it yields CATSDGGKQNYGYTF.

This clonotype appeared a few times. The chain carries TRBV5-8 and TRBJ2-5; 8 bases map to TRBD1. Trimming at V came to 1 base and at J to 0 bases, leaving 2 bases not matched to a gene. Germline V gives CDR1 SGHTS, CDR2 YDEGEE. The CDR3 length is 15 residues. CDR3 sequence (DNA): TGTGCCAGCAGCTTGACAGGGGGGTACCAAGAGACCCAGTACTTC. Amino acids: CASSLTGGYQETQYF.

This chain uses TRBV2 with TRBJ2-7; 12 nucleotides line up with TRBD2. CDR1 and CDR2 from the germline V gene are SNHLY and FYNNEI. The CDR3 is 18 amino acids. V dropped 6 bases and J dropped 7; count of bases not matched to a gene: 19. CDR3 sequence (DNA): TGTGCCAGCAGATCGGGACTAGCGGGCTCAACCTCCTACAATGAGCAGTACTTC. It specifies CASRSGLAGSTSYNEQYF.

This clonotype was counted a single time. The chain employs TRBV7-9 and TRBJ2-7; 10 bases agree with TRBD2. Matching the DNA end better, TRBJ2-1 makes the J call doubtful. Germline CDR1 reads SEHNR; CDR2 reads FQNEAQ (reference sequence). The CDR3 has 15 amino acids. CDR3 DNA sequence: TGTGCCAGCATTCGTCAAGCGGGGGGGAAGAATGAGCAGTTCTTC. It encodes CASIRQAGGKNEQFF.

This clonotype was detected a few times. V and J are TRBV5-1 and TRBJ1-5, with D uncertain. The ends were cut back, 0 bases at V and 2 bases at J, with 9 bases in the middle. The CDR3 is made up of 15 amino acids. Germline CDR1 SGHRS, CDR2 YFSETQ. The CDR3 spells CASSLAGERNQPQHF. The DNA of the CDR3 is TGCGCCAGCAGCTTGGCCGGGGAACGCAATCAGCCCCAGCATTTT.

This clonotype was seen ten or more times. The CDR3 sequence: CASSDGRFSYEQYF. CDR3 sequence (DNA): TGTGCCAGCAGTGACGGACGATTCTCCTACGAGCAGTACTTC. The V and J genes are TRBV6-5 and TRBJ2-7; D unclear. The CDR3 totals 14 residues. Germline CDR1 is MNHEY and CDR2 is SVGAGI. The germline V and J ends were trimmed by 5 bases and 0 bases, with 11 bases remaining between them.

This clonotype was found many times. The genes are TRBV7-9 and TRBJ1-1; D may be TRBD1 (5 bases). The CDR3 length is 14 residues. Germline V lookup: CDR1 SEHNR, CDR2 FQNEAQ (reference sequence). V lost 5 bases and J lost 0, with 10 bases in between. In DNA form, the CDR3 reads TGTGCCAGCAGCCGAGGGGTTATGAACACTGAAGCTTTCTTT. Its translation is CASSRGVMNTEAFF.

Ten or more counts support this clonotype. The rearrangement uses TRBV19 and TRBJ1-2, with TRBD1 identical over 8 bases. This CDR3 comprises 15 residues. The germline gives CDR1 LNHDA, CDR2 SQIVND (reference sequence). With 2 bases clipped from V and 3 bases from J, the junction kept 5 bases outside the gene matches. The CDR3: CASSIWDRPDYGYTF. The CDR3 DNA reads TGTGCCAGTAGTATATGGGACAGGCCTGACTATGGCTACACCTTC.

This clonotype was seen ten or more times. J is TRBJ1-2 and V is TRBV20-1, with D hard to call. The length of the CDR3 is 11 residues. CDR1 is DFQATT and CDR2 is SNEGSKA in the germline V gene (reference sequence). The germline V and J ends were trimmed by 0 bases and 6 bases, with 5 bases remaining between them. CDR3 in DNA: TGCAGTGCTAGAGATGGGGATGGCTACACCTTC. Protein product: CSARDGDGYTF.

This clonotype was counted ten times or more. This chain connects TRBV15 to TRBJ1-2, with 9 bases lining up with TRBD1. The length of the CDR3 is 16 residues. Germline assignment: CDR1 LNHNV and CDR2 YYDKDF (reference sequence). The junction had 10 bases not matched to a gene; V was cut back by 0 bases and J by 8 bases. The DNA for the CDR3 is TGTGCCACCAGCAGAGATCGTGGACAGGGGTTAGGAGGCTACACCTTC. It translates to CATSRDRGQGLGGYTF.

At least ten counts were recorded for this clonotype. The CDR3: CASSLSSTYNTEAFF. In DNA, the CDR3 is TGTGCCAGCAGTTTAAGCTCCACGTACAACACTGAAGCTTTCTTT. This rearrangement joins TRBV6-5 to TRBJ1-1; D is unresolved. Germline V lookup: CDR1 MNHEY, CDR2 SVGAGI. The CDR3 is 15 amino acids. V was trimmed by 4 bases and J by 2 bases, leaving 14 bases between them.

The rearrangement uses TRBV19 and TRBJ2-5, with TRBD1 identical over 9 bases. The V gene end was trimmed by 9 bases and the J gene end by 4 bases; junction bases not matched to a gene: 15. The CDR3 consists of 16 residues. Germline V lookup: CDR1 LNHDA, CDR2 SQIVND (reference sequence). This chain's CDR3 is CASSEPRTGARETQYF. The CDR3 bases are TGTGCCAGCAGTGAACCAAGGACAGGGGCCAGAGAGACCCAGTACTTC.

This clonotype has a handful of counts. J is TRBJ1-1 and V is TRBV11-3, with TRBD1 matching over 10 bases. Germline values: CDR1 SGHNT, CDR2 YENEEA. V lost 0 bases and J lost 1; bases outside the gene matches: 5. The CDR3 sequence is 17 residues long. DNA for the CDR3: TGTGCCAGCAGCTTAGATGTTGGGACAGGGGCGAACACTGAAGCTTTCTTT. Residues: CASSLDVGTGANTEAFF.